These 18 T cell receptor beta chains originate from one sample sequenced in a study of shared clonotypes between healthy human individuals. The naive CD8 subset, CD45RO-negative cells positively selected for CCR7, excluded terminally differentiated effector memory CD45RA+ cells. Assay used: immunoSEQ multiplex PCR; TCRdb lists only in-frame clones, some missing. The top ten clones hold 1% to 1.5% of a sample with nearly 2 million clones, about 95% of them seen once. The sequencing sample was made of naive CD8+ T cells sorted from blood. Source of these receptors: a man between 18 and 29 years old in good health.

This clone was counted a single time. The junction differs from germline at one of its ends, possibly a read error. This chain uses TRBV29-1 with TRBJ2-7; the D gene could be TRBD1 or TRBD2 (5 bases each). CDR3 length: 14 amino acids. Germline values: CDR1 SQVTM, CDR2 ANQGSEA. The CDR3 sequence: CSAELGTRLYEQYF. The CDR3, as DNA: TGCAGCGCTGAACTAGGGACCCGTCTATACGAGCAGTACTTC.

This sequence joins TRBV4-2 and TRBJ1-2; D uncertain. V was trimmed by 0 bases and J by 6 bases, leaving 8 bases between them. Per the germline V gene, CDR1 is LGHNA and CDR2 is YNFKEQ. The CDR3 covers 13 residues. The CDR3 bases are TGTGCCAGCAGCCAAGATGATCGTCATGGCTACACCTTC. Protein sequence: CASSQDDRHGYTF.

This chain links TRBV10-1 with TRBJ1-5; the match to TRBD1 covers 7 bases. Germline lookup yields CDR1 WNHNN and CDR2 SYGVQD (reference sequence). Trimming at V came to 6 bases and at J to 7 bases, leaving 18 bases not matched to a gene. The CDR3 runs 17 residues. The CDR3 DNA sequence: TGCGCCAGCAGGCCCGGGACCCAGGGGGAGATAAAACAGCCCCAGCATTTT. This translates into CASRPGTQGEIKQPQHF.

The chain combines TRBV19 with TRBJ2-5, with D perhaps TRBD2 (6 bases). Germline V gives CDR1 LNHDA, CDR2 SQIVND (reference sequence). Trimming shortened V by 1 base and J by 10 bases, and 10 bases separated the two germline ends. The CDR3 has 12 amino acids. CDR3 nucleotides: TGTGCCAGTAGTATAGGACTAGGGGACCAGTACTTC. Protein sequence: CASSIGLGDQYF.

The V call is TRBV11-2, the J call TRBJ2-1, with a possible D match to TRBD2 (5 bases). Germline V gene lookup returns CDR1 SGHAT and CDR2 FQNNGV. V was trimmed by 1 base and J by 3 bases, leaving 10 bases between them. CDR3 length: 15 residues. DNA for the CDR3: TGTGCCAGCAGCTTAGGGGTCGGGAACTACAATGAGCAGTTCTTC. Its protein is CASSLGVGNYNEQFF.

The V and J genes are TRBV30 and TRBJ1-1; 8 bases are a match to TRBD1. This CDR3 is built from 13 residues. CDR1 is GTSNPN and CDR2 is SVGIG in the germline V gene (reference sequence). V dropped 3 bases and J dropped 4; count of bases not matched to a gene: 4. CDR3 region: CAWSLDRATEAFF. The DNA of the CDR3 is TGTGCCTGGAGCCTGGACAGGGCCACTGAAGCTTTCTTT.

The sample holds one count of this clone. The chain uses TRBV10-2 and TRBJ1-6; TRBD1 agrees at 7 bases. CDR3 length: 15 residues. Germline lookup yields CDR1 WSHSY and CDR2 SAAADI. The V segment lost 7 bases and the J segment 3 bases; nucleotides outside the gene matches: 6. CDR3 in amino acids: CASNNRGFYNSPLHF. Written as DNA, the CDR3 is TGCGCCAGCAACAACAGGGGCTTCTATAATTCACCCCTCCACTTT.

This clone came up once. The chain recombines TRBV5-1 with TRBJ1-1; 9 bases line up with TRBD1. Germline CDR1 reads SGHRS; CDR2 reads YFSETQ. The ends lost 0 bases at V and 8 bases at J; junction bases unmatched: 8. The CDR3 consists of 15 residues. The CDR3 sequence is CASSLALAGQGEAFF. CDR3 DNA sequence: TGCGCCAGCAGCTTGGCCCTCGCGGGACAGGGAGAAGCTTTCTTT.

The V gene is TRBV19, the J gene TRBJ2-7, with 8 bases matching TRBD1. Germline CDR1 and CDR2: LNHDA and SQIVND (reference sequence). The CDR3 runs 15 residues. Germline trimming cut 5 bases from V and 5 bases from J; bases unmatched to any gene: 11. This CDR3 reads CASSWGTGLVNEQYF. CDR3 bases: TGTGCCAGTAGTTGGGGGACAGGTTTGGTCAACGAGCAGTACTTC.

The rearrangement uses TRBV6-1 and TRBJ2-1; the D call may be TRBD1 or TRBD2 (5 bases each). The CDR3 extends over 16 amino acids. V lost 3 bases and J 4 bases, leaving 16 bases between the germline ends. Germline CDR1 MNHNS, CDR2 SASEGT. The CDR3 sequence: CASSEVGQGVYNEQFF. DNA for the CDR3: TGTGCCAGCAGTGAGGTGGGCCAGGGAGTATACAATGAGCAGTTCTTC.

The genes are TRBV2 and TRBJ2-1; 8 positions agree with TRBD1. CDR1 and CDR2 from the germline V gene are SNHLY and FYNNEI. With V trimmed by 11 bases and J by 8 bases, 5 bases remained unmatched. This CDR3 is built from 11 residues. The CDR3 DNA is TGTGCCGGACAGGGTCTGGATGAGCAGTTCTTC. It is translated as CAGQGLDEQFF.

This clone was detected only once. This sample also contains other DNA sequences that code for the same CDR3. The chain couples TRBV19 to TRBJ2-7; D not certain. V was pared by 5 bases and J by 1 base, with 9 bases between. This CDR3 comprises 13 residues. Germline assignment: CDR1 LNHDA and CDR2 SQIVND (reference sequence). CDR3 coding DNA: TGTGCCAGTAGTGGAAGGGAATCCTACGAGCAGTACTTC. It specifies CASSGRESYEQYF. The complete variable domain, with remaining parts taken from reference TRBV19 and TRBJ2-7, reads DGGITQSPKYLFRKEGQNVTLSCEQNLNHDAMYWYRQDPGQGLRLIYYSQIVNDFQKGDIAEGYSVSREKKESFPLTVTSAQKNPTAFYLCASSGRESYEQYFGPGTRLTVT.

The rearrangement uses TRBV7-9 and TRBJ1-4; possible D gene TRBD1, 5 bases. The germline V and J ends were trimmed by 5 bases and 4 bases, with 14 bases remaining between them. CDR1 SEHNR and CDR2 FQNEAQ come from the germline V gene (reference sequence). This CDR3 comprises 15 residues. CDR3 sequence: CASSPSGTVNEKLFF. Here the CDR3 DNA reads TGTGCCAGCAGCCCGTCAGGGACGGTTAATGAAAAACTGTTTTTT.

This clone turned up a few times. Mismatch with germline at one junction end may stem from a read error. The V gene is TRBV19, the J gene TRBJ1-2; the D gene is possibly TRBD1 (5 bases). The germline gives CDR1 LNHDA, CDR2 SQIVND (reference sequence). The CDR3 extends over 12 amino acids. CDR3 DNA: TGTGCCTGTAGAGGGACGACCTATGGCTACACCTTC. Translating it yields CACRGTTYGYTF. Supplemented by reference TRBV19 and TRBJ1-2, the full variable domain reads DGGITQSPKYLFRKEGQNVTLSCEQNLNHDAMYWYRQDPGQGLRLIYYSQIVNDFQKGDIAEGYSVSREKKESFPLTVTSAQKNPTAFYLCACRGTTYGYTFGSGTRLTVV.

There are a few counts of this clone. V usage is TRBV28 and J usage is TRBJ1-6, with D uncertain. The CDR3 extends over 15 amino acids. V lost 5 bases to trimming and J lost 8 bases, with 16 bases between them. Per germline, CDR1 MDHEN and CDR2 SYDVKM. This CDR3 is CASSPPDTQDSPLHF. As DNA, the CDR3 is TGTGCCAGCAGTCCTCCAGACACTCAGGATTCACCCCTCCACTTT. Full variable domain (outside the CDR3, taken from reference TRBV28 and TRBJ1-6): DVKVTQSSRYLVKRTGEKVFLECVQDMDHENMFWYRQDPGLGLRLIYFSYDVKMKEKGDIPEGYSVSREKKERFSLILESASTNQTSMYLCASSPPDTQDSPLHFGNGTRLTVT.

As for this clone: The sample holds other DNA sequences that translate to the same CDR3. The chain carries TRBV13 and TRBJ2-7; D is unresolved. V was trimmed by 0 bases and J by 2 bases, leaving 5 bases between them. The CDR3 spans 13 residues. Germline loops: CDR1 PRHDT, CDR2 FYEKMQ (reference sequence). CDR3 protein: CASSLGLAYEQYF. The CDR3 nucleotides are TGTGCCAGCAGCTTAGGCCTAGCCTACGAGCAGTACTTC.

The V gene is TRBV2, the J gene TRBJ1-2; TRBD1 is a possible D gene (5 bases). Trimming cost V 8 bases and J 0 bases, with 16 bases left between them. The CDR3 extends over 15 amino acids. Germline V gene lookup returns CDR1 SNHLY and CDR2 FYNNEI. In nucleotides, the CDR3 is TGTGCCAGCCTAAGGGGATGGGAAGCTAACTATGGCTACACCTTC. Translating gives CASLRGWEANYGYTF. Complete variable domain (other parts from reference TRBV2 and TRBJ1-2): EPEVTQTPSHQVTQMGQEVILRCVPISNHLYFYWYRQILGQKVEFLVSFYNNEISEKSEIFDDQFSVERPDGSNFTLKIRSTKLEDSAMYFCASLRGWEANYGYTFGSGTRLTVV.

The V and J genes are TRBV7-9 and TRBJ1-2; no reliable D call. This CDR3 spans 13 amino acids. The germline V and J ends were trimmed by 3 bases and 3 bases, with 8 bases remaining between them. Germline lookup yields CDR1 SEHNR and CDR2 FQNEAQ (reference sequence). The CDR3 spells CASSFGVDYGYTF. For the CDR3, the DNA is TGTGCCAGCAGCTTTGGGGTCGACTATGGCTACACCTTC. The variable domain in full, completed from reference TRBV7-9 and TRBJ1-2, reads DTGVSQNPRHKITKRGQNVTFRCDPISEHNRLYWYRQTLGQGPEFLTYFQNEAQLEKSRLLSDRFSAERPKGSFSTLEIQRTEQGDSAMYLCASSFGVDYGYTFGSGTRLTVV.